This T cell receptor (beta chain) was identified in a study of T cells after yellow fever vaccination. Whole-study results and caveats: The CD4 and CD8 compartments had a small share of their clonotypes in common. Reappearance after the booster was seen for most primary-vaccination clones, at 95% to 97% CD4 and 75% to 90% CD8.

Trimming removed 3 bases from V and 4 bases from J; junction bases left unmatched: 8. Germline V gene data show CDR1 as SGHTA and CDR2 as FQGNSA. This CDR3 contains 15 residues. Production of TCR cDNA was by 5'RACE template switching, which also added a universal primer site and UMIs. TCRdb re-derived calls from the 5' RACE reads in MiXCR, one entry per CDR3 protein. The repertoire includes just under 600,000 distinct CDR3 sequences, roughly 14% of them detected once, and over 13% sits in the top ten. This clonotype was detected many times. What it recognizes is unknown. This chain links TRBV7-2 with TRBJ2-7; TRBD1 agrees at 8 bases. Specimen: PBMCs, collected on the day of the yellow fever booster vaccination. The receptor comes from a man aged 30-40 years who received the YFV17D yellow fever vaccine. The chain's CDR3 is CASSLGIGQGYEQYF. The CDR3, as DNA: TGTGCCAGCAGCTTGGGTATCGGACAGGGTTACGAGCAGTACTTC.